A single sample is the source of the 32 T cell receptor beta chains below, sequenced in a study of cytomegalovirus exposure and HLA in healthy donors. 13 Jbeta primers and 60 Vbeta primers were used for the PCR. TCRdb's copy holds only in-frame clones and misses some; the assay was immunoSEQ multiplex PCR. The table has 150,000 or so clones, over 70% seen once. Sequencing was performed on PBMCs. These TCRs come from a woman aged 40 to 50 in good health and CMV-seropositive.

The CDR3 spells CAWSSQNTEAFF. The CDR3 region has the DNA TGTGCCTGGAGTTCCCAGAACACTGAAGCTTTCTTT. This sequence joins TRBV30 and TRBJ1-1, with unresolved D. Germline V CDR1 and CDR2: GTSNPN, SVGIG (reference sequence). Trimming pared 2 bases from V and 1 base from J, leaving 5 bases between. The CDR3 covers 12 residues.

CDR3 residues: CASRVAGGANVLTF. In DNA, the CDR3 is TGTGCCAGCAGAGTGGCGGGGGGGGCCAACGTCCTGACTTTC. V usage is TRBV28 and J usage is TRBJ2-6; a possible D gene is TRBD2 (6 bases). Germline V gene sequence: CDR1 MDHEN, CDR2 SYDVKM. With 6 bases removed from V and 4 bases from J, the gap between germline ends came to 10 bases. This CDR3 comprises 14 residues.

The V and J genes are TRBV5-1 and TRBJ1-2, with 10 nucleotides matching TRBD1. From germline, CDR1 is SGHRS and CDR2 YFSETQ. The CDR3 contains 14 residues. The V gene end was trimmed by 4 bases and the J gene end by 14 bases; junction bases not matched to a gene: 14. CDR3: CASSRTGQGVSETF. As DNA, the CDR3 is TGCGCCAGCAGCCGAACCGGACAGGGGGTGTCTGAGACCTTC.

The CDR3 sequence is CASSRNPGEPQHF. The CDR3, as DNA: TGTGCCAGCAGTAGAAACCCCGGGGAGCCCCAGCATTTT. The chain links TRBV6-1 to TRBJ1-5; D not certain. Germline CDR1 and CDR2: MNHNS and SASEGT. The CDR3 runs to 13 residues. The ends were cut back, 5 bases at V and 8 bases at J, with 13 bases in the middle.

This CDR3 reads CASSFGGLETEAFF. CDR3 bases: TGTGCCAGCAGCTTCGGGGGGCTGGAGACTGAAGCTTTCTTT. The J gene is TRBJ1-1, the V gene TRBV7-6; perhaps TRBD1 as D (6 bases). This CDR3 contains 14 residues. Germline CDR1 is SGHVS and CDR2 is FNYEAQ. V lost 3 bases to trimming and J lost 5 bases, with 13 bases between them.

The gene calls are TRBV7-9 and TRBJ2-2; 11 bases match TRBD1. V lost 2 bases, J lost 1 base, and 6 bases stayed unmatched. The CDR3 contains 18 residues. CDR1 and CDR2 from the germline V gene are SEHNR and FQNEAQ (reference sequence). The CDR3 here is CASSLSRGTGGNTGELFF. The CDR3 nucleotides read TGTGCCAGCAGCTTATCCCGGGGGACAGGGGGGAACACCGGGGAGCTGTTTTTT.

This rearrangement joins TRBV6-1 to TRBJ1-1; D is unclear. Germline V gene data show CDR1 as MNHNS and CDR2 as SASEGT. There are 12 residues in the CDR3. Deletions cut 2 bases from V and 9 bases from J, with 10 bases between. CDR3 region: CASSENGFKAFF. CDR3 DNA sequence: TGTGCCAGCAGTGAAAACGGTTTCAAAGCTTTCTTT.

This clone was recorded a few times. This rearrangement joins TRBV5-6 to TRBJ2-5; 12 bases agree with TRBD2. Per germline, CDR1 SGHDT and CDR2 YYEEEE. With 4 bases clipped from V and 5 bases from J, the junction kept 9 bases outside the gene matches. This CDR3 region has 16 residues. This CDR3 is CASSPRLAGARETQYF. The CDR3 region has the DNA TGTGCCAGCAGCCCACGACTAGCGGGGGCACGGGAGACCCAGTACTTC.

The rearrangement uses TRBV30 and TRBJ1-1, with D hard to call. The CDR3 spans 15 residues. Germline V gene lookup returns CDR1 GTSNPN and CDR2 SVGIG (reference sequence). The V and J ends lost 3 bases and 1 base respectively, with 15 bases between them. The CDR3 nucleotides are TGTGCCTGGAGCGATCTCAGTTATCAGAACACTGAAGCTTTCTTT. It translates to CAWSDLSYQNTEAFF.

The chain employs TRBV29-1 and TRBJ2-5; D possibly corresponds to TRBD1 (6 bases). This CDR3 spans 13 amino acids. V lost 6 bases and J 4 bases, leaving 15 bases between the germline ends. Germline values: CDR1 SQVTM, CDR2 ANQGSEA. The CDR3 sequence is CSVIGARGETQYF. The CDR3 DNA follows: TGCAGCGTGATTGGGGCCAGGGGAGAGACCCAGTACTTC.

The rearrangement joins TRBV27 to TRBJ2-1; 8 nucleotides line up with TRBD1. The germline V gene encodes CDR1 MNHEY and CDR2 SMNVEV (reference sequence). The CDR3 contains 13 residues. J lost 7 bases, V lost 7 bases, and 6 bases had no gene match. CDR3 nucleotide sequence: TGTGCCAGCAATGGACAGGGAATGAATGAGCAGTTCTTC. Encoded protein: CASNGQGMNEQFF.

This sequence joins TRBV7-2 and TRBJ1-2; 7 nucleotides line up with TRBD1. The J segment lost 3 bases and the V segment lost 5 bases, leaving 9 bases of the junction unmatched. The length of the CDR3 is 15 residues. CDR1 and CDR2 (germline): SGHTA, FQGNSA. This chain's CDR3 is CASSPRQGSDYGYTF. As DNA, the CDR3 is TGTGCCAGCAGCCCGAGACAGGGTAGTGACTATGGCTACACCTTC.

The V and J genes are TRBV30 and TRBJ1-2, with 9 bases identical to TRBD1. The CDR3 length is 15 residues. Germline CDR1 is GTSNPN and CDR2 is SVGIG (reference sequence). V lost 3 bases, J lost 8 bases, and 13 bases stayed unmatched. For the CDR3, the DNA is TGTGCCTGGAGCGACGCACCCTGGACAGGGGTCGGCTACACCTTC. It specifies CAWSDAPWTGVGYTF.

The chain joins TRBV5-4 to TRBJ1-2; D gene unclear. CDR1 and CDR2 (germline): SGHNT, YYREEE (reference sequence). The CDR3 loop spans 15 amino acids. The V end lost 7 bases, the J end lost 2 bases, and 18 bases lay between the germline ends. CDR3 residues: CASRVGILGNYGYTF. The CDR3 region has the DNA TGTGCCAGCCGGGTCGGCATATTAGGCAACTATGGCTACACCTTC.

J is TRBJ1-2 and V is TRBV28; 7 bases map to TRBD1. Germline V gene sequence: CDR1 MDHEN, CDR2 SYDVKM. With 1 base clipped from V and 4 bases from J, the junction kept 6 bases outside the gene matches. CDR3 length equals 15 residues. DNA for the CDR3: TGTGCCAGCAGTTTATCCGACAGGGTGATCTATGGCTACACCTTC. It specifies CASSLSDRVIYGYTF.

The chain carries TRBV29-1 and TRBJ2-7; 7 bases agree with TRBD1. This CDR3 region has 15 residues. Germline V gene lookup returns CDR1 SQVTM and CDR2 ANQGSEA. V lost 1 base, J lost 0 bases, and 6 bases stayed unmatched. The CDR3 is CSVEVQGVSSYEQYF. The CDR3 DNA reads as TGCAGCGTTGAAGTTCAGGGGGTAAGCTCCTACGAGCAGTACTTC.

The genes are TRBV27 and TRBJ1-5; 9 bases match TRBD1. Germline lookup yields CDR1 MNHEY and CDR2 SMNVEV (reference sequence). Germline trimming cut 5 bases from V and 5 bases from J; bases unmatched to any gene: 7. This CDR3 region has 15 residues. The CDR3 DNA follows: TGTGCCAGCAGTCCAGGGACAGGGCAGGATCAGCCCCAGCATTTT. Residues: CASSPGTGQDQPQHF.

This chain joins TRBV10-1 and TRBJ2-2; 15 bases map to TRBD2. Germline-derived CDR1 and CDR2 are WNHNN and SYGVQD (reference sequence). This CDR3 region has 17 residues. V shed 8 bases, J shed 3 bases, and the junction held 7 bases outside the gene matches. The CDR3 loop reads CASRTSGGATDTGELFF. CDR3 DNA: TGCGCCAGCCGGACTAGCGGGGGGGCAACAGACACCGGGGAGCTGTTTTTT.

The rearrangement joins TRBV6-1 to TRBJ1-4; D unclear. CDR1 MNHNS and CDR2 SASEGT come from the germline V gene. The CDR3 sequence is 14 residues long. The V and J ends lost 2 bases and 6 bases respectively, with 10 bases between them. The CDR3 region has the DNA TGTGCCAGCAGTGAAACCTTCCAGGATGAAAAACTGTTTTTT. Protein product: CASSETFQDEKLFF.

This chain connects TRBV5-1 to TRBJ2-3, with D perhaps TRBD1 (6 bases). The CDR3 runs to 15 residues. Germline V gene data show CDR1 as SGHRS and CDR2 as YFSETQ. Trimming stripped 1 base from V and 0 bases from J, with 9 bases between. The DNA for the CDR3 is TGCGCCAGCAGCTTGAGGGGGACCAGCACAGATACGCAGTATTTT. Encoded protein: CASSLRGTSTDTQYF.

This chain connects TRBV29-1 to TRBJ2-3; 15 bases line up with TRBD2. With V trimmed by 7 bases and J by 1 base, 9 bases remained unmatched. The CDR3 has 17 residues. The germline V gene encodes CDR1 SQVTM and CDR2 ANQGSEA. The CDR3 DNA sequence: TGCAGCGAGCCGGGACTAGCGGGGGGTGTGGGCACAGATACGCAGTATTTT. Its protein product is CSEPGLAGGVGTDTQYF.

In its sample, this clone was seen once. The CDR3 coding sequence is TGTGCCAGCAGCGCAAGGGGCCCGAACACTGAAGCTTTCTTT. This codes for CASSARGPNTEAFF. The V call is TRBV6-1, the J call TRBJ1-1; D might be TRBD1 (5 bases). The CDR3 extends over 14 amino acids. Trimming took off 6 bases at V and 1 base at J, with 12 bases between the two ends. The germline CDR1 and CDR2 sequences are MNHNS and SASEGT.

CDR3 coding DNA: TGCGCCAGCAGCTTGTCAGGGCTCAACACTGAAGCTTTCTTT. Protein product: CASSLSGLNTEAFF. The gene calls are TRBV5-1 and TRBJ1-1; D possibly corresponds to TRBD1 (5 bases). Deletions cut 1 base from V and 2 bases from J, with 9 bases between. CDR1 and CDR2 (germline): SGHRS, YFSETQ. CDR3 length: 14 residues. Full variable domain (outside the CDR3, taken from reference TRBV5-1 and TRBJ1-1): KAGVTQTPRYLIKTRGQQVTLSCSPISGHRSVSWYQQTPGQGLQFLFEYFSETQRNKGNFPGRFSGRQFSNSRSEMNVSTLELGDSALYLCASSLSGLNTEAFFGQGTRLTVV.

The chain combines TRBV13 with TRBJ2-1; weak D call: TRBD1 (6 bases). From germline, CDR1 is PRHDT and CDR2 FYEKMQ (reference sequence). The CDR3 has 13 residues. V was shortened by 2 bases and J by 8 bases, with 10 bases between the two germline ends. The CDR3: CASSLNGGYEQFF. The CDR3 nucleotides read TGTGCCAGCAGCTTAAATGGGGGCTATGAGCAGTTCTTC.

The CDR3, as DNA: TGTGCCAGCAGCGGGCAGGGGGCGACCGGGGAGCTGTTTTTT. Translated, it gives CASSGQGATGELFF. The chain links TRBV6-5 to TRBJ2-2, with 8 bases aligning to TRBD1. This CDR3 contains 14 residues. CDR1 and CDR2 (germline): MNHEY, SVGAGI. The V gene end was trimmed by 6 bases and the J gene end by 5 bases; junction bases not matched to a gene: 5.

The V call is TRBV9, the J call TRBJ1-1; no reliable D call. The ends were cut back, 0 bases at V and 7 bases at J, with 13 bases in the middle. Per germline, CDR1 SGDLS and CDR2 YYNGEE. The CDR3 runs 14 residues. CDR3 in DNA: TGTGCCAGCAGCGTAGCGGGCGGGGAGCGTGAAGCTTTCTTT. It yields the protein CASSVAGGEREAFF.

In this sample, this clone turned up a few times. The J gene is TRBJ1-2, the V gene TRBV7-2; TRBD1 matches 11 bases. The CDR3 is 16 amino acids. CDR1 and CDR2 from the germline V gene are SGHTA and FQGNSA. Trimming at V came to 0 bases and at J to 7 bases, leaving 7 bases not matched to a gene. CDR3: CASSLAGGQGASGYTF. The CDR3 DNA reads TGTGCCAGCAGCTTAGCGGGCGGACAGGGGGCTAGTGGCTACACCTTC.

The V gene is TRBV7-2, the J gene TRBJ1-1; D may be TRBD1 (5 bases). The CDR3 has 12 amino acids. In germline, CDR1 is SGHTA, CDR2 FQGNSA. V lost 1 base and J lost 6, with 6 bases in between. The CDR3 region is CASSLGGAEAFF. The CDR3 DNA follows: TGTGCCAGCAGCTTAGGGGGGGCTGAAGCTTTCTTT. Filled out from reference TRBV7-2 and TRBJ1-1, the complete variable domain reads GAGVSQSPSNKVTEKGKDVELRCDPISGHTALYWYRQSLGQGLEFLIYFQGNSAPDKSGLPSDRFSAERTGGSVSTLTIQRTQQEDSAVYLCASSLGGAEAFFGQGTRLTVV.

The CDR3 loop is CASSLGQGIGYTF. In DNA form, the CDR3 reads TGTGCCAGCAGCTTGGGACAGGGGATTGGCTACACCTTC. This rearrangement joins TRBV7-3 to TRBJ1-2; TRBD1 agrees at 10 bases. Germline V gene lookup returns CDR1 SGHTA and CDR2 FQGTGA. The J segment lost 7 bases and the V segment lost 3 bases, leaving 2 bases of the junction unmatched. CDR3 size: 13 residues.

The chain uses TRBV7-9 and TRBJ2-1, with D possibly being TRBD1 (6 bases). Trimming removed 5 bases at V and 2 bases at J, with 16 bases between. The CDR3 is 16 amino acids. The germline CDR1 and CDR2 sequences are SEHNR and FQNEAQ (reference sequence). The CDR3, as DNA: TGTGCCAGCAGCCATTTGGGGGCAACGGCCTACAATGAGCAGTTCTTC. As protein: CASSHLGATAYNEQFF.

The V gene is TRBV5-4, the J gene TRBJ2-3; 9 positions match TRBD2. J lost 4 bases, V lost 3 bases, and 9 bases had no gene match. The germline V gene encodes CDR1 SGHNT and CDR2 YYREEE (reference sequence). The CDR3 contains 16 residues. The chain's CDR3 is CASSSPVAGEADTQYF. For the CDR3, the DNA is TGTGCCAGCAGCTCTCCGGTAGCGGGGGAAGCAGATACGCAGTATTTT.

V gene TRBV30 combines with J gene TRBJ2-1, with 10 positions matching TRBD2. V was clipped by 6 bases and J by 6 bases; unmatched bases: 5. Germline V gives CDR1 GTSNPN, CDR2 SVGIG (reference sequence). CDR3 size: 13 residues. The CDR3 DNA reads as TGTGCCTGCCTAGCGGGGGCTTTCAATGAGCAGTTCTTC. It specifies CACLAGAFNEQFF.